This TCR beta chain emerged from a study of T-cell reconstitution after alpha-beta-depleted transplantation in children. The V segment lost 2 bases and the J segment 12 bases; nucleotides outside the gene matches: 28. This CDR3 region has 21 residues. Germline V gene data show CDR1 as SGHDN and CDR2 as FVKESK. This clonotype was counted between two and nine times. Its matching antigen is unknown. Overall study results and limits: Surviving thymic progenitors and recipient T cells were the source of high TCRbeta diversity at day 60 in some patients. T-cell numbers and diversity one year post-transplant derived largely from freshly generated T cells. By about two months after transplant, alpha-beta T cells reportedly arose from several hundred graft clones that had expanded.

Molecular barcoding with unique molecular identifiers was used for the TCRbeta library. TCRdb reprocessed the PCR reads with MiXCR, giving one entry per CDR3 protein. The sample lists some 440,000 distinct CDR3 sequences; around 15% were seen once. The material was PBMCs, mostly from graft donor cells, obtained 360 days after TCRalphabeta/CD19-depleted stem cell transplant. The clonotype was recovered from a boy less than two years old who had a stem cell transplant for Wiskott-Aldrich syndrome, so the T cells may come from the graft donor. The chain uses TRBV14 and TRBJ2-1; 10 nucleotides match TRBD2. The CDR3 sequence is CASSQTGGIAGGLPLSRGQFF. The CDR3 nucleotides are TGTGCCAGCAGCCAAACGGGGGGAATAGCGGGGGGCCTGCCTCTTTCTAGAGGGCAGTTCTTC.